The clone carrying this T cell receptor beta chain has only a few counts. Its antigen is undetermined. 5'-RACE, quantitative and with molecular barcodes, yielded the TCR beta libraries. One entry per CDR3 protein results from TCRdb running MiXCR on the 5' RACE reads. The table records fewer than 400,000 distinct CDR3 sequences, roughly 14% of them present only once. The source of the sample is a study of CD8 T cells in ankylosing spondylitis. Points from the study as a whole: Disease-associated clones were CD8+ and fairly uncommon in peripheral blood. What seemed typical of ankylosing spondylitis blood was a TCR beta motif built from several highly homologous variants.

This CDR3 has 16 residues. Germline-derived CDR1 and CDR2 are SGHRS and YFSETQ. Trimming took off 0 bases at V and 2 bases at J, with 12 bases between the two ends. The chain recombines TRBV5-1 with TRBJ2-1; D is ambiguous. Sequenced material: blood, either unsorted or a sorted T cell fraction (not recorded which). This TCR was sampled from a male donor with ankylosing spondylitis or in good health (not recorded which). As DNA, the CDR3 is TGCGCCAGCAGCTTGGTGCGCTCTCTCGCCTACAATGAGCAGTTCTTC. It specifies CASSLVRSLAYNEQFF. Using reference TRBV5-1 and TRBJ2-1 for the parts outside the CDR3, the full variable domain is KAGVTQTPRYLIKTRGQQVTLSCSPISGHRSVSWYQQTPGQGLQFLFEYFSETQRNKGNFPGRFSGRQFSNSRSEMNVSTLELGDSALYLCASSLVRSLAYNEQFFGPGTRLTVL.